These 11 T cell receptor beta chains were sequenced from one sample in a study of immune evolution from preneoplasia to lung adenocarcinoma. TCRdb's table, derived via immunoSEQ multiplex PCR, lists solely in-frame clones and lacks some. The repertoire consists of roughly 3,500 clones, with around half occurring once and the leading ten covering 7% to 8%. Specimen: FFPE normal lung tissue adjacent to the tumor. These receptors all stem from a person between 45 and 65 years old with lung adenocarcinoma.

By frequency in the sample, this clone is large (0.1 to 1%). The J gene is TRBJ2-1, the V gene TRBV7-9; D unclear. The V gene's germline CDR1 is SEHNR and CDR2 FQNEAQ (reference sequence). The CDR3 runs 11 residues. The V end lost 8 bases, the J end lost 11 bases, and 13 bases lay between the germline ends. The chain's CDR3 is CASGLQAKQFF. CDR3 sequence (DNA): TGTGCCAGCGGTCTCCAGGCCAAGCAGTTCTTC.

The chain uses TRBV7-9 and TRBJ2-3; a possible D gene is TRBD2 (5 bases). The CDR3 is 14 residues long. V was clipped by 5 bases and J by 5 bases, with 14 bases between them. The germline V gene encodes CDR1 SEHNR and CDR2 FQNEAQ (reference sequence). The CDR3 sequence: CASSPGVVEDTQYF. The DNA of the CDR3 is TGTGCCAGCAGCCCCGGGGTAGTGGAAGATACGCAGTATTTT. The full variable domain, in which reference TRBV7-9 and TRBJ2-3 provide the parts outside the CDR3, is DTGVSQNPRHKITKRGQNVTFRCDPISEHNRLYWYRQTLGQGPEFLTYFQNEAQLEKSRLLSDRFSAERPKGSFSTLEIQRTEQGDSAMYLCASSPGVVEDTQYFGPGTRLTVL.

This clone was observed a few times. The CDR3 bases are TGTGCCAGCAGTGAATCGAGACAGGGGATGTTCAATCAGCCCCAGCATTTT. It yields the protein CASSESRQGMFNQPQHF. This rearrangement joins TRBV6-1 to TRBJ1-5; 8 bases agree with TRBD1. The CDR3 extends over 17 amino acids. Germline values: CDR1 MNHNS, CDR2 SASEGT. The V segment lost 2 bases and the J segment 3 bases; nucleotides outside the gene matches: 9.

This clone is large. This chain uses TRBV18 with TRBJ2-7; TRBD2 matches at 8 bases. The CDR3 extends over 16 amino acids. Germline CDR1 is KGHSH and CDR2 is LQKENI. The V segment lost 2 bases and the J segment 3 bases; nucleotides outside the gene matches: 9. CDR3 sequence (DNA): TGTGCCAGCTCACCAAAGTCTAGCGGGCTACACTACGAGCAGTACTTC. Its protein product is CASSPKSSGLHYEQYF.

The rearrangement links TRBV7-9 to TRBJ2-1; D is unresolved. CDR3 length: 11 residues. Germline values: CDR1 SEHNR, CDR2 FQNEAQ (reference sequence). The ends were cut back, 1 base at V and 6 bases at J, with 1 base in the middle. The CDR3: CASSLVNEQFF. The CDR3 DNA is TGTGCCAGCAGCTTAGTCAATGAGCAGTTCTTC. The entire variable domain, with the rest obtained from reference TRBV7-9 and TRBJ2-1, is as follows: DTGVSQNPRHKITKRGQNVTFRCDPISEHNRLYWYRQTLGQGPEFLTYFQNEAQLEKSRLLSDRFSAERPKGSFSTLEIQRTEQGDSAMYLCASSLVNEQFFGPGTRLTVL.

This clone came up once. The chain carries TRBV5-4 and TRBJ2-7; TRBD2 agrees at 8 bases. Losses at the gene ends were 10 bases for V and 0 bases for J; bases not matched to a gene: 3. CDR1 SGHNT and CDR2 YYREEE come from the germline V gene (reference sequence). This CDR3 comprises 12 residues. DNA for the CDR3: TGTGCCGGTAGCGGGGACTCCTACGAGCAGTACTTC. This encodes CAGSGDSYEQYF.

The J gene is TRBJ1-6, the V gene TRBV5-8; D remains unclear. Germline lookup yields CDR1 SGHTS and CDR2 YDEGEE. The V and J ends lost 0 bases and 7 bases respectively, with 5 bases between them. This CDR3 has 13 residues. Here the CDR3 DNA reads TGTGCCAGCAGCTTGGACGGGAATTCACCCCTCCACTTT. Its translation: CASSLDGNSPLHF.

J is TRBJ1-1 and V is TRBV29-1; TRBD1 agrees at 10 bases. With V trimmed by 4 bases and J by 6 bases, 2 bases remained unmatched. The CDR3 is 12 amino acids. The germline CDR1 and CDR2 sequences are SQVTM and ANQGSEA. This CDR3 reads CSVGQGASEAFF. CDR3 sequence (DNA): TGCAGCGTTGGACAGGGGGCATCTGAAGCTTTCTTT.

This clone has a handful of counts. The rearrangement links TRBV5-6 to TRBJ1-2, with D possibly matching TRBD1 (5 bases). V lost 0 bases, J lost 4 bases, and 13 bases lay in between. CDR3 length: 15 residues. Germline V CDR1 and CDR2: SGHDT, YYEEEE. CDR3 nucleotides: TGTGCCAGCAGCTTGGAGCAGGGAATGAGCTATGGCTACACCTTC. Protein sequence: CASSLEQGMSYGYTF. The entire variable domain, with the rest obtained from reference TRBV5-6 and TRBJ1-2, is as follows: DAGVTQSPTHLIKTRGQQVTLRCSPKSGHDTVSWYQQALGQGPQFIFQYYEEEERQRGNFPDRFSGHQFPNYSSELNVNALLLGDSALYLCASSLEQGMSYGYTFGSGTRLTVV.

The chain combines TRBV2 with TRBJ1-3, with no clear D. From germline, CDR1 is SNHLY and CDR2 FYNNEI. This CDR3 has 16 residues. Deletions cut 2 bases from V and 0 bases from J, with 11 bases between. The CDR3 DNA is TGTGCCAGCAGTGAAACTCGTGGATACTCTGGAAACACCATATATTTT. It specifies CASSETRGYSGNTIYF. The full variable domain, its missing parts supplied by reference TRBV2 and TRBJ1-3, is EPEVTQTPSHQVTQMGQEVILRCVPISNHLYFYWYRQILGQKVEFLVSFYNNEISEKSEIFDDQFSVERPDGSNFTLKIRSTKLEDSAMYFCASSETRGYSGNTIYFGEGSWLTVV.

CDR3 nucleotides: TGTGCCAGCACCTCAGGACCACAGATCATCCTAGCGGGAGGTTTCACCGGGGAGCTGTTTTTT. Encoded protein: CASTSGPQIILAGGFTGELFF. The chain couples TRBV27 to TRBJ2-2, with 11 bases identical to TRBD2. The V gene end was trimmed by 7 bases and the J gene end by 4 bases; junction bases not matched to a gene: 23. The CDR3 extends over 21 amino acids. CDR1 is MNHEY, CDR2 SMNVEV, per germline (reference sequence).